This T cell receptor beta chain was documented in a study of early T cells in non-severe SARS-CoV-2 infection. Unique molecular identifier tags were affixed to discrete cDNA molecules. One entry per CDR3 protein results from TCRdb running MiXCR on the 5' RACE reads. The table has tens of thousands of distinct CDR3 sequences, 9.3% seen once. This CDR3 is built from 16 residues. The junction had 4 bases not matched to a gene; V was cut back by 5 bases and J by 0 bases. The table lists this clonotype with a few counts. The chain employs TRBV12-3 or TRBV12-4 and TRBJ1-4, with 9 positions matching TRBD1. The sequenced material came from whole blood. This receptor was obtained from an adult who was a healthcare worker with PCR-confirmed SARS-CoV-2 infection or an uninfected control (not recorded which). The CDR3 nucleotides are TGTGCCAGCAGTCCGGGACAGGGAACAACTAATGAAAAACTGTTTTTT. Its protein is CASSPGQGTTNEKLFF.